A selection of T cell receptor beta chains follows, all from one sample in a study of regulatory T cells in long-lasting Graves disease. TCRdb called the multiplex PCR reads again in MiXCR, with one record for every CDR3 protein. Counted here are hundreds of thousands of distinct CDR3 sequences, about 20% occurring once; the ten biggest clones make up around 14%. The specimen comprised peripheral blood mononuclear cells (PBMCs), sampled when the disease was refractory, from a patient treated with antithyroid drugs. These receptors were collected from a female donor with Graves disease. Both conserved end residues are part of each CDR3. A D gene is named only where the DNA matches it firmly. Part of the rows lack a size; the others show once, few, many or a class for expanded clones.

clone size	CDR3 length	J gene	D gene	V gene	CDR3 protein	CDR3 DNA
NA	12	TRBJ2-7	TRBD1	TRBV12-3/TRBV12-4	CASSLGQGKQYF	TGTGCCAGCAGTCTGGGACAGGGAAAGCAGTACTTC
many	13	TRBJ1-1	NA	TRBV27	CASITLYRAEAFF	TGTGCCAGCATCACCCTGTACAGGGCTGAAGCTTTCTTT
NA	12	TRBJ2-7	NA	TRBV14	CASSQGRQEQYF	TGTGCCAGCAGCCAAGGGCGGCAGGAGCAGTACTTC
NA	11	TRBJ2-5	NA	TRBV29-1	CSVDRPETQYF	TGCAGCGTTGACAGGCCTGAGACCCAGTACTTC
NA	14	TRBJ2-2	TRBD1	TRBV7-3	CASGGQGSTGELFF	TGTGCCAGCGGCGGACAGGGATCGACCGGGGAGCTGTTTTTT
NA	16	TRBJ1-5	NA	TRBV27	CASSPQAGAQSQPQHF	TGTGCCAGCAGCCCTCAGGCGGGGGCGCAAAGTCAGCCCCAGCATTTT
once	13	TRBJ1-1	NA	TRBV20-1	CSAPLFDDTEAFF	TGCAGTGCCCCTCTGTTCGACGACACTGAAGCTTTCTTT
many	12	TRBJ2-7	NA	TRBV28	CASSLRAYEQYF	TGTGCCAGCAGTTTACGGGCCTACGAGCAGTACTTC
many	15	TRBJ1-5	NA	TRBV28	CASSSPPGGVQPQHF	TGTGCCAGCAGTTCACCCCCCGGGGGAGTTCAGCCCCAGCATTTT
NA	13	TRBJ1-6	NA	TRBV5-4	CASSWAGNSPLHF	TGTGCCAGCAGCTGGGCGGGAAATTCACCCCTCCACTTT
many	12	TRBJ1-2	NA	TRBV28	CASSPIQDGYTF	TGTGCCAGCAGTCCGATACAGGATGGCTACACCTTC
NA	14	TRBJ2-7	NA	TRBV19	CASSSPMKRSEQYF	TGTGCCAGTAGCTCGCCCATGAAGAGGAGCGAGCAGTACTTC
NA	14	TRBJ1-1	NA	TRBV29-1	CSVSTAAFRTEAFF	TGCAGCGTCTCGACGGCCGCTTTTCGGACTGAAGCTTTCTTT
many	12	TRBJ1-6	NA	TRBV28	CATGGGISPLHF	TGTGCCACCGGGGGGGGGATCTCACCCCTCCACTTT
many	14	TRBJ1-2	TRBD1	TRBV24-1	CATSDPRQGFGYTF	TGTGCCACCAGTGATCCACGACAGGGGTTTGGCTACACCTTC
NA	12	TRBJ1-3	NA	TRBV6-6	CASSYSVGTIYF	TGTGCCAGCAGTTACTCGGTCGGCACCATATATTTT
many	14	TRBJ1-2	NA	TRBV28	CASTSGTANYGYTF	TGTGCCTCTACATCCGGGACGGCTAACTATGGCTACACCTTC
few	14	TRBJ1-2	TRBD1	TRBV5-6	CASSPWTGNYGYTF	TGTGCCAGCAGCCCGTGGACAGGGAACTATGGCTACACCTTC
many	10	TRBJ2-7	NA	TRBV28	CASSLNEQYF	TGTGCCAGCAGTTTAAACGAGCAGTACTTC
few	15	TRBJ2-7	NA	TRBV29-1	CSVKEGRGGPREQYF	TGCAGCGTCAAGGAGGGGAGAGGGGGTCCTAGGGAGCAGTACTTC
many	17	TRBJ2-5	NA	TRBV28	CASSRYPVTGSQETQYF	TGTGCCAGCAGCAGGTACCCCGTAACAGGGTCCCAAGAGACCCAGTACTTC
few	15	TRBJ1-5	NA	TRBV7-2	CASSLAGGGEQPQHF	TGTGCCAGCAGCTTAGCGGGGGGAGGGGAGCAGCCCCAGCATTTT
many	14	TRBJ1-3	NA	TRBV28	CASSLMKPGNTIYF	TGTGCCAGCAGTTTAATGAAGCCTGGAAACACCATATATTTT
many	12	TRBJ1-5	TRBD1	TRBV20-1	CSGGGLGQPQHF	TGCAGTGGAGGGGGCTTAGGTCAGCCCCAGCATTTT